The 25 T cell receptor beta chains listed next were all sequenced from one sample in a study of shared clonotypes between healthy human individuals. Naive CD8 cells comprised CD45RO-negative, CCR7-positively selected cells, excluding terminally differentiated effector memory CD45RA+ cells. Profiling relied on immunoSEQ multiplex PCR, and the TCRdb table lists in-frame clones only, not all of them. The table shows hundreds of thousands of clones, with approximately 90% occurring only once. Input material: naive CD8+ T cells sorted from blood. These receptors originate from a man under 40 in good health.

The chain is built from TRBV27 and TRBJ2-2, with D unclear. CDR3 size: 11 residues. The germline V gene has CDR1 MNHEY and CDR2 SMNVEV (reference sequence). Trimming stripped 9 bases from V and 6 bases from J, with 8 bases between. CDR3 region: CARINPGELFF. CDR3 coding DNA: TGTGCCAGGATAAACCCCGGGGAGCTGTTTTTT.

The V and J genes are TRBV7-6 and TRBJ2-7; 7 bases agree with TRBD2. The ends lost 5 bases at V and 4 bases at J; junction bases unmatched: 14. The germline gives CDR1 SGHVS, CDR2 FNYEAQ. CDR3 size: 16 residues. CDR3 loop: CASSLDRAGTKYEQYF. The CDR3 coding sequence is TGTGCCAGCAGCCTAGACCGAGCGGGAACGAAGTACGAGCAGTACTTC. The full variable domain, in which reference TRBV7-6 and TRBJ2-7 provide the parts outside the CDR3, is GAGVSQSPRYKVTKRGQDVALRCDPISGHVSLYWYRQALGQGPEFLTYFNYEAQQDKSGLPNDRFSAERPEGSISTLTIQRTEQRDSAMYRCASSLDRAGTKYEQYFGPGTRLTVT.

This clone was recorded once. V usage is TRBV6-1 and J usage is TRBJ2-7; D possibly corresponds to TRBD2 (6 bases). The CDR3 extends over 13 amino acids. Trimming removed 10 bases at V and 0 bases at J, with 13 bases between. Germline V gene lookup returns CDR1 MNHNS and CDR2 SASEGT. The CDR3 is CAIAPGLSYEQYF. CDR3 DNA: TGTGCCATCGCCCCGGGACTCTCCTACGAGCAGTACTTC.

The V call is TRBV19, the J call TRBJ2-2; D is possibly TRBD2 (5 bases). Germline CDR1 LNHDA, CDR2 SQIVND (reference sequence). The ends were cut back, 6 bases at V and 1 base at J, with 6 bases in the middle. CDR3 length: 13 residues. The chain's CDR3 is CASRLGNTGELFF. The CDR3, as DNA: TGTGCCAGTAGACTAGGGAACACCGGGGAGCTGTTTTTT.

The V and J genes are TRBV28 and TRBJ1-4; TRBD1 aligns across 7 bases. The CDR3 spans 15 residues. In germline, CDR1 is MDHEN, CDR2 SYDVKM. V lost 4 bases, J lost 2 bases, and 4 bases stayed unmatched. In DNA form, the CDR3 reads TGTGCCAGCAGTTCAATCAGGGGGACTAATGAAAAACTGTTTTTT. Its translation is CASSSIRGTNEKLFF.

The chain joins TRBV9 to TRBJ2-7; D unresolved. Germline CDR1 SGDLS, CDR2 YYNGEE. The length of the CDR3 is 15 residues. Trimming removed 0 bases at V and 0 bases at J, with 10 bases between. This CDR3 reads CASSVGVDSSYEQYF. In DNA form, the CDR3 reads TGTGCCAGCAGCGTAGGGGTCGATTCCTCCTACGAGCAGTACTTC.

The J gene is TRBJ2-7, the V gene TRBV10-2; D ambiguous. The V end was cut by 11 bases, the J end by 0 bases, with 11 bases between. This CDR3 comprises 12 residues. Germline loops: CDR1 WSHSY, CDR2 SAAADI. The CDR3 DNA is TGCGCCTCAACTGAGAGCTCCTACGAGCAGTACTTC. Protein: CASTESSYEQYF.

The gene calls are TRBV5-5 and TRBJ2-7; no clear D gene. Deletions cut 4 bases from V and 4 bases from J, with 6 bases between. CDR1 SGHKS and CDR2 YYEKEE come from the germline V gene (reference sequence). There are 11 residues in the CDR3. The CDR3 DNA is TGTGCCAGCAGCGGAAAGTACGAGCAGTACTTC. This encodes CASSGKYEQYF.

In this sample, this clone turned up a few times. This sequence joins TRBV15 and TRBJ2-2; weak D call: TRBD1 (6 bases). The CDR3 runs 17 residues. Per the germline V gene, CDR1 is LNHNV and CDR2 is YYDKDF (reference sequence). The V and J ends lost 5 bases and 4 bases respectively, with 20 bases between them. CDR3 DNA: TGTGCCACCAGCTTAGACCTCAGGGGCCCGAGCACCGGGGAGCTGTTTTTT. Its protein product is CATSLDLRGPSTGELFF.

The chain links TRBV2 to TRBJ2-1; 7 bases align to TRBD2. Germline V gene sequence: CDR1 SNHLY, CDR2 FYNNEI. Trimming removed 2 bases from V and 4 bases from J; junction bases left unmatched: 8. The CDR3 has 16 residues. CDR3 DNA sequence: TGTGCCAGCAGTGAAACGGCGGGAGCTAGGTACAATGAGCAGTTCTTC. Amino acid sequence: CASSETAGARYNEQFF.

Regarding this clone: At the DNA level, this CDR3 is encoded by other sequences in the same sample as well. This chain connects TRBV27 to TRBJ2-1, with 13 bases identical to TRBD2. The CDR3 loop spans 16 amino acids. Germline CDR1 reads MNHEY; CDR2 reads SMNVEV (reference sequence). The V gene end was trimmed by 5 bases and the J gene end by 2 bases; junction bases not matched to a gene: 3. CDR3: CASSPGTSGTYNEQFF. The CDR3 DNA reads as TGTGCCAGCAGTCCCGGGACTAGCGGGACCTACAATGAGCAGTTCTTC.

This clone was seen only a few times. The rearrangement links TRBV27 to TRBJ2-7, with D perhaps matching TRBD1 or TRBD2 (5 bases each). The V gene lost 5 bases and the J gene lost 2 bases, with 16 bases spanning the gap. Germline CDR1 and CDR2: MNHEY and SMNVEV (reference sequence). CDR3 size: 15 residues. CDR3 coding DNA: TGTGCCAGCAGTACCCCCCGGGACGGCCCCTACGAGCAGTACTTC. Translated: CASSTPRDGPYEQYF.

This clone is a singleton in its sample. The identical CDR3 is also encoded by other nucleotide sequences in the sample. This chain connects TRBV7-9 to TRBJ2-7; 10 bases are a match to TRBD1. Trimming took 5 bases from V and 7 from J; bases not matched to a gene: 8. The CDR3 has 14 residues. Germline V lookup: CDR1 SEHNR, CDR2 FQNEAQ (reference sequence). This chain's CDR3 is CASSPRQGALEQYF. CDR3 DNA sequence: TGTGCCAGCAGCCCGAGACAGGGGGCGCTTGAGCAGTACTTC.

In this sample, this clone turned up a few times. The CDR3 is CASSFGLAGGYEQYF. The DNA for the CDR3 is TGTGCCAGTAGTTTTGGACTAGCGGGAGGCTACGAGCAGTACTTC. V usage is TRBV19 and J usage is TRBJ2-7, with TRBD2 matching over 14 bases. CDR3 length: 15 residues. J lost 3 bases, V lost 5 bases, and 3 bases had no gene match. The germline V gene has CDR1 LNHDA and CDR2 SQIVND (reference sequence).

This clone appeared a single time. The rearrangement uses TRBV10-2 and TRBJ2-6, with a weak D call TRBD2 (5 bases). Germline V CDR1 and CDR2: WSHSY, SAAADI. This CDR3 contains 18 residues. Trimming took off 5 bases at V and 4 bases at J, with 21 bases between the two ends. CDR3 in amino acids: CASSTFPIGDLGANVLTF. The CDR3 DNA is TGCGCCAGCAGTACCTTCCCCATCGGGGATCTAGGGGCCAACGTCCTGACTTTC.

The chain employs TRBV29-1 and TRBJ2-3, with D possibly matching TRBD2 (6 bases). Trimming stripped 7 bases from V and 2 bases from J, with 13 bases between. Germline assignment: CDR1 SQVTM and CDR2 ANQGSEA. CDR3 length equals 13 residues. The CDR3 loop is CSETRGVTDTQYF. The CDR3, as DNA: TGCAGCGAGACTAGAGGCGTCACAGATACGCAGTATTTT.

CDR3 region: CASSLVLAHNEQFF. The CDR3 bases are TGTGCCAGCAGCTTAGTTCTCGCCCACAATGAGCAGTTCTTC. V usage is TRBV7-9 and J usage is TRBJ2-1; D is ambiguous. V was shortened by 1 base and J by 5 bases, with 9 bases between the two germline ends. The CDR3 loop spans 14 amino acids. Germline V gene lookup returns CDR1 SEHNR and CDR2 FQNEAQ (reference sequence).

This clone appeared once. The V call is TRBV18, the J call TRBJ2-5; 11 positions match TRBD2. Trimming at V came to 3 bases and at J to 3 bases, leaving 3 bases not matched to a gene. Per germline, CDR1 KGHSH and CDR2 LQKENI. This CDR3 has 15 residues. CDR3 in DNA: TGTGCCAGCTCACCCGGGACTAGCGGTGAAGAGACCCAGTACTTC. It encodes CASSPGTSGEETQYF.

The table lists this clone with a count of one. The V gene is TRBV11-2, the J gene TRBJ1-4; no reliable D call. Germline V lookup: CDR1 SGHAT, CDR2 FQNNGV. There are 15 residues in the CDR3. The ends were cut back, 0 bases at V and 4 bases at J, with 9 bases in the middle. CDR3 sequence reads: CASSLDMAVNEKLFF. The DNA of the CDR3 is TGTGCCAGCAGCTTAGATATGGCGGTTAATGAAAAACTGTTTTTT.

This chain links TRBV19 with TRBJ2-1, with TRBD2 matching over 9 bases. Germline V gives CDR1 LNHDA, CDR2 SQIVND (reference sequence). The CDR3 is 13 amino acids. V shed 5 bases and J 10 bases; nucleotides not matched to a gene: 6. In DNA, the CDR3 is TGTGCCAGTAGTGCGGGACTAGCTCGGGAGCAGTTCTTC. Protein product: CASSAGLAREQFF.

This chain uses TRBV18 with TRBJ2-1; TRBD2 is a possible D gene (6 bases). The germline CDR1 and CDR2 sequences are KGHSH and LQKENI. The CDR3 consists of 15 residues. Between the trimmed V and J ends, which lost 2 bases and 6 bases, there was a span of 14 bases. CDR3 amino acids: CASSPYGTLSNEQFF. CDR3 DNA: TGTGCCAGCTCACCATACGGGACTCTTTCCAATGAGCAGTTCTTC.

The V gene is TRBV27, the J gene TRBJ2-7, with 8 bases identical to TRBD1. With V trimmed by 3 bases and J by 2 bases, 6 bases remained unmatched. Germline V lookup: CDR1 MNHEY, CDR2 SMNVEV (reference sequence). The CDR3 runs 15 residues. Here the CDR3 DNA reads TGTGCCAGCAGTTTCCTACCGACAGGGGCCTACGAGCAGTACTTC. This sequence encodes CASSFLPTGAYEQYF.

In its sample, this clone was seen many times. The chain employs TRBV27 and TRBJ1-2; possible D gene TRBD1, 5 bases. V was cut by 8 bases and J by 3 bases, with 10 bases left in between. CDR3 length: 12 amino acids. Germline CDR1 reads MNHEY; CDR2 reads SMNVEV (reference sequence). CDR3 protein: CASSRGDYGYTF. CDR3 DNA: TGTGCCAGCTCCCGAGGGGACTATGGCTACACCTTC.

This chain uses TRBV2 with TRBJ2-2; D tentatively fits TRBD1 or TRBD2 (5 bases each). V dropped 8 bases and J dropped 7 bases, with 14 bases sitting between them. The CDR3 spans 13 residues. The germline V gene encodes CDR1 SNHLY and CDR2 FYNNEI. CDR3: CASHRGVGGELFF. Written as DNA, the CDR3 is TGTGCCAGCCATCGAGGGGTGGGCGGGGAGCTGTTTTTT.

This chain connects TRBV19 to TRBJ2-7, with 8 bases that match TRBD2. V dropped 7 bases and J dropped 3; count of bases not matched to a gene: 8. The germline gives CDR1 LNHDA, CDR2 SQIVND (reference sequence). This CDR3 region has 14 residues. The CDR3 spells CASNQASGSYEQYF. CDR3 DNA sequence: TGTGCCAGTAATCAAGCGAGCGGGAGCTACGAGCAGTACTTC.